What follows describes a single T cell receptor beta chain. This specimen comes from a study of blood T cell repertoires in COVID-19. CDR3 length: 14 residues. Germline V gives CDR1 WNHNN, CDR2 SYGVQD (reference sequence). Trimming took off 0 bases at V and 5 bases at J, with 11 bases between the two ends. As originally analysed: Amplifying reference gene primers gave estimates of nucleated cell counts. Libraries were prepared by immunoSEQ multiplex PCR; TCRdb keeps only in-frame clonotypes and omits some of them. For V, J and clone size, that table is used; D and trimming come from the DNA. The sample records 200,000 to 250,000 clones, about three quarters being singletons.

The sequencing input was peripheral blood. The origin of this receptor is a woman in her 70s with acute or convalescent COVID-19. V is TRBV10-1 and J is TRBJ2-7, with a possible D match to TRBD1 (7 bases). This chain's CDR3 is CASSESRGVHEQYF. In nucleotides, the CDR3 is TGCGCCAGCAGTGAGTCCAGGGGGGTCCACGAGCAGTACTTC.